Detailed here is one T cell receptor (beta chain). What it recognizes is unknown. This sample was included in a study of post-analysis software for immune sequencing data. Overall study results and limits: Five TRBV segments, including TRBV5-6, TRBV5-1 and TRBV20-1, were more frequent in patients than controls.

Trimming took off 4 bases at V and 5 bases at J, with 9 bases between the two ends. This CDR3 spans 14 amino acids. The germline V gene encodes CDR1 SEHNR and CDR2 FQNEAQ (reference sequence). Libraries were made from TCR beta cDNA, and they carried unique molecular identifiers. TCRdb called the PCR reads again in MiXCR, with one record for every CDR3 protein. Of 750,000 to 950,000 distinct CDR3 sequences listed, just over 45% are singletons. Input material: blood. This TCR came from a girl aged 5-17 years with multiple sclerosis. The chain carries TRBV7-9 and TRBJ2-6; perhaps TRBD1 as D (5 bases). In DNA form, the CDR3 reads TGTGCCAGCAGCTCGACGGACAGGGCCAACGTCCTGACTTTC. This codes for CASSSTDRANVLTF.